The table lists the clone carrying this TCR beta chain with many counts. This entry is derived from a study of T cells in Graves' hyperthyroidism and ophthalmopathy. Each 10 ml fresh peripheral blood draw supplied the PBMCs. There were TCR beta CDR3 regions amplified from RNA transcripts. Carried out on the TCR CDR3, a first-round RT-PCR used the HTBI primer set. TCRdb independently ran MiXCR on the multiplex PCR reads; one entry per CDR3 protein. The sample comprises 500,000 to 650,000 distinct CDR3 sequences, around 15% of which are singletons, and more than 11% rests with the top ten. Trimming took 4 bases from V and 6 from J; bases not matched to a gene: 18. The CDR3 sequence is 18 residues long. The germline V gene encodes CDR1 SGHRS and CDR2 YFSETQ.

Sequenced input: blood. The sequence came from a woman in her 40s with Graves' hyperthyroidism. The chain joins TRBV5-1 to TRBJ2-2; the match to TRBD2 covers 7 bases. CDR3 residues: CASSPASTGGPRAGELFF. As DNA, the CDR3 is TGCGCCAGCAGCCCCGCTTCGACGGGAGGTCCCCGGGCCGGGGAGCTGTTTTTT.